A selection of T cell receptor beta chains follows, all from one sample in a study of blood T cell repertoires in COVID-19. Some clones are missing from TCRdb's copy, which holds only in-frame ones; the method was immunoSEQ multiplex PCR. The repertoire consists of about 150,000 clones, with 84% occurring once and the leading ten covering approximately 9.4%. The sequenced material came from peripheral blood. The receptors were sampled from a woman aged 45 to 65 with acute or convalescent COVID-19. CDR3s include the opening cysteine and the closing phenylalanine or tryptophan. A D gene is named only where the DNA matches it firmly. Only part of the rows carry a size: once, few, many, or a class if the clone is expanded.

v_gene	j_gene	abundance	d_gene	len	CDR3aa	CDR3nt
TRBV7-2	TRBJ2-5	.	TRBD2	15	CASSLQRGLQETQYF	TGTGCCAGCAGCCTCCAGCGGGGCCTCCAAGAGACCCAGTACTTC
TRBV6-5	TRBJ2-7	.	TRBD1	15	CASKVMTGADYEQYF	TGTGCCAGCAAGGTGATGACAGGGGCAGATTACGAGCAGTACTTC
TRBV4-3	TRBJ2-3	.	.	14	CASSHAGVQDTQYF	TGCGCCAGCAGCCATGCTGGAGTCCAAGATACGCAGTATTTT
TRBV6-6	TRBJ1-1	.	.	20	CASSPQPTDSLYTMNTEAFF	TGTGCCAGCAGCCCCCAACCTACGGACAGCCTCTACACCATGAACACTGAAGCTTTCTTT
TRBV7-9	TRBJ1-1	.	.	15	CASSLAPQGNGEAFF	TGTGCCAGCAGCTTAGCTCCACAGGGTAACGGTGAAGCTTTCTTT
TRBV6-5	TRBJ1-5	.	.	14	CASLLWGDAQPQHF	TGTGCCAGCTTACTATGGGGGGACGCTCAGCCCCAGCATTTT
TRBV9	TRBJ2-5	once	TRBD2	17	CASSSPAGGQGGETQYF	TGTGCCAGCAGTTCTCCAGCGGGAGGGCAAGGGGGGGAGACCCAGTACTTC
TRBV5-4	TRBJ1-2	few	TRBD1	15	CASSLEQGLNYGYTF	TGTGCCAGCAGCTTGGAACAGGGGCTTAACTATGGCTACACCTTC
TRBV30	TRBJ2-1	.	TRBD2	15	CAWIQREYTLNEQFF	TGTGCCTGGATTCAGCGGGAGTATACCTTGAATGAGCAGTTCTTC
TRBV27	TRBJ1-1	.	TRBD1	13	CASSRDREAEAFF	TGTGCCAGCAGCCGCGACAGGGAGGCTGAAGCTTTCTTT
TRBV10-3	TRBJ2-1	.	.	14	CATTASNSYNEQFF	TGTGCCACCACAGCCTCGAACTCCTACAATGAGCAGTTCTTC
TRBV6-5	TRBJ2-7	.	TRBD1	12	CASSGTGGEQYF	TGTGCCAGCAGCGGGACAGGGGGCGAGCAGTACTTC
TRBV23-1	TRBJ1-5	once	.	16	CASSQSRQFGNQPQHF	TGCGCCAGCAGTCAAAGCCGACAGTTCGGCAATCAGCCCCAGCATTTT
TRBV12-5	TRBJ2-1	.	TRBD1	16	CASGLAQGAYYNEQFF	TGTGCTAGTGGTTTGGCACAGGGGGCGTACTACAATGAGCAGTTCTTC
TRBV4-3	TRBJ2-6	.	.	15	CASSQDSSGANVLTF	TGCGCCAGCAGCCAAGACAGCTCTGGGGCCAACGTCCTGACTTTC
TRBV5-1	TRBJ2-3	.	TRBD2	16	CASSPQLAGDADTQYF	TGCGCCAGCAGCCCACAACTAGCGGGAGACGCAGATACGCAGTATTTT
TRBV4-3	TRBJ2-1	.	TRBD1	17	CASSRDPGTGSYNEQFF	TGCGCCAGCAGCCGAGACCCCGGGACAGGCTCCTACAATGAGCAGTTCTTC
TRBV4-1	TRBJ1-4	.	.	15	CASSLQGLANEKLFF	TGCGCCAGCAGCTTACAGGGTTTGGCTAATGAAAAACTGTTTTTT
TRBV28	TRBJ2-7	.	TRBD1	16	CASSPMGQGSSYEQYF	TGTGCCAGCAGTCCCATGGGACAGGGGAGCTCCTACGAGCAGTACTTC
TRBV19	TRBJ2-2	once	TRBD2	19	CASSFLGLAGGLNTGELFF	TGTGCCAGTAGTTTCCTCGGGCTAGCGGGAGGGTTGAACACCGGGGAGCTGTTTTTT
TRBV7-2	TRBJ1-5	.	TRBD1	16	CASSLDRGPFNQPQHF	TGTGCCAGCAGCTTGGACAGGGGCCCTTTTAATCAGCCCCAGCATTTT
TRBV6-5	TRBJ2-2	.	.	14	CAIPKTANTGELFF	TGTGCCATCCCGAAGACAGCGAACACCGGGGAGCTGTTTTTT
TRBV28	TRBJ2-5	.	.	11	CASSLRETQYF	TGTGCCAGCAGTTTACGAGAGACCCAGTACTTC
TRBV7-2	TRBJ2-4	few	.	13	CASSPRLTRGQYF	TGTGCCAGCAGCCCTCGACTAACCAGGGGCCAGTACTTC
TRBV2	TRBJ1-5	few	.	16	CASRLTPAGSYQPQHF	TGTGCCAGCAGACTGACCCCGGCAGGATCCTATCAGCCCCAGCATTTT
TRBV29-1	TRBJ1-2	.	TRBD1	12	CSVETGGNGYTF	TGCAGCGTGGAGACAGGGGGCAATGGCTACACCTTC
TRBV18	TRBJ2-7	.	.	14	CASSPTGKPHEQYF	TGTGCCAGCTCGCCAACGGGAAAGCCCCACGAGCAGTACTTC